Below are 9 T cell receptor beta chains sequenced from a single sample in a study of T-cell memory formation after mild COVID-19. TCRdb ran MiXCR on the 5' RACE reads and lists one entry per CDR3 protein. Of 350,000 to 500,000 distinct CDR3 sequences detected, roughly 20% appear once; the ten largest clones hold 8.4%. The sequencing input was PBMCs or a T cell subset sorted from them (not recorded which). These receptors all come from an adult woman who had mild COVID-19 (a few samples of this study predate the infection). Cell type and time point are not known.

This clonotype has just a few counts. CDR3 nucleotide sequence: TGCGCCAGCAGCTTAAGAGGGGGCAACTACGAGCAGTACTTC. This gives the protein CASSLRGGNYEQYF. The chain carries TRBV5-1 and TRBJ2-7; 7 bases agree with TRBD1. CDR3 length: 14 residues. Germline lookup yields CDR1 SGHRS and CDR2 YFSETQ. The J segment lost 3 bases and the V segment lost 2 bases, leaving 5 bases of the junction unmatched.

This chain joins TRBV13 and TRBJ2-7; perhaps D is TRBD1 or TRBD2 (5 bases each). The CDR3 length is 16 residues. Germline values: CDR1 PRHDT, CDR2 FYEKMQ (reference sequence). Between the trimmed V and J ends, which lost 5 bases and 4 bases, there was a span of 21 bases. The CDR3 sequence is CASSDPAARGRYEQYF. The CDR3 bases are TGTGCCAGCAGCGACCCGGCGGCCCGGGGCCGTTACGAGCAGTACTTC.

There are a few counts of this clonotype. The rearrangement links TRBV7-6 to TRBJ2-7, with 11 positions matching TRBD2. J gave up 3 bases and V 0 bases, and 1 base lay outside the gene matches. Germline-derived CDR1 and CDR2 are SGHVS and FNYEAQ. CDR3 length equals 15 residues. DNA of the CDR3: TGTGCCAGCAGCTTAGCCGGACTAGCGGGCTACGAGCAGTACTTC. Translating gives CASSLAGLAGYEQYF.

The J gene is TRBJ2-6, the V gene TRBV7-2; weak D call: TRBD2 (5 bases). The CDR3 covers 16 residues. V was clipped by 10 bases and J by 2 bases, with 18 bases between them. CDR1 is SGHTA and CDR2 is FQGNSA in the germline V gene. In nucleotides, the CDR3 is TGTGCCACCTCCGTCGAGGGAAGAACTGGGGCCAACGTCCTGACTTTC. Translating it yields CATSVEGRTGANVLTF.

This clonotype occurred many times. This chain uses TRBV29-1 with TRBJ2-5; a weak D match, TRBD2 (7 bases). V was clipped by 4 bases and J by 2 bases, with 14 bases between them. The CDR3 length is 14 residues. Germline V gene data show CDR1 as SQVTM and CDR2 as ANQGSEA. Here the CDR3 reads CSVGLRGGQETQYF. In nucleotides, the CDR3 is TGCAGCGTTGGTCTAAGGGGGGGACAAGAGACCCAGTACTTC.

The V gene is TRBV3-1, the J gene TRBJ2-7; 10 bases fit TRBD1. CDR3 length: 16 amino acids. Trimming at V came to 4 bases and at J to 5 bases, leaving 11 bases not matched to a gene. Germline-derived CDR1 and CDR2 are LGHDT and YNNKEL (reference sequence). CDR3 in DNA: TGTGCCAGCAGCCCTACAGACCGGGACAGGGGCCACGAGCAGTACTTC. Translating gives CASSPTDRDRGHEQYF.

This clonotype was observed many times. The chain couples TRBV24-1 to TRBJ2-1; D not certain. Trimming shortened V by 1 base and J by 0 bases, and 9 bases separated the two germline ends. CDR1 is KGHDR, CDR2 SFDVKD, per germline. This CDR3 contains 16 residues. CDR3 in amino acids: CATSDFGRTSYNEQFF. For the CDR3, the DNA is TGTGCCACCAGTGATTTTGGGCGGACCTCCTACAATGAGCAGTTCTTC.

This clonotype was observed a few times. The chain uses TRBV6-6 and TRBJ1-1; D gene ambiguous. Germline CDR1 is MNHNY and CDR2 is SVGAGI (reference sequence). The V gene lost 3 bases and the J gene lost 5 bases, with 7 bases spanning the gap. The CDR3 totals 12 residues. This CDR3 is CASSYSFTEAFF. The CDR3 region has the DNA TGTGCCAGCAGTTATTCTTTTACTGAAGCTTTCTTT.

The chain employs TRBV4-3 and TRBJ2-1; unclear D gene. Between the trimmed V and J ends, which lost 1 base and 0 bases, there was a span of 7 bases. Germline CDR1 LGHNA, CDR2 YSLEER. The CDR3 runs to 15 residues. In nucleotides, the CDR3 is TGCGCCAGCAGCCAAGTGGCGCACTCCTACAATGAGCAGTTCTTC. This gives the protein CASSQVAHSYNEQFF.